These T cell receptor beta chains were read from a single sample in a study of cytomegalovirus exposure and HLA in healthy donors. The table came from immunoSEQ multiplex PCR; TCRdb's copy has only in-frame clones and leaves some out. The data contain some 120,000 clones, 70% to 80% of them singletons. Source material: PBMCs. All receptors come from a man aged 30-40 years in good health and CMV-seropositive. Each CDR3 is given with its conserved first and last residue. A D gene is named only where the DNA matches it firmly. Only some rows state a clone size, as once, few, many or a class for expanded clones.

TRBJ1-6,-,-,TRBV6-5,CASSSETGNFNSPLHF,TGTGCCAGCAGTTCCGAGACGGGAAACTTTAATTCACCCCTCCACTTT
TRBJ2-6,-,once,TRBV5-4,CASSLRGGANVLTF,TGTGCCAGCAGTCTCAGGGGCGGGGCCAACGTCCTGACTTTC
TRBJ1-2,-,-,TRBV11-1,CASSLGGYGYTF,TGTGCCAGCAGCTTAGGCGGATATGGCTACACCTTC
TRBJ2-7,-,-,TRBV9,CASSVAGTSYEQYF,TGTGCCAGCAGCGTTGCGGGGACCTCCTACGAGCAGTACTTC
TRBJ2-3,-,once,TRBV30,CAWSVTTSDTQYF,TGTGCCTGGAGTGTAACGACTTCCGATACGCAGTATTTT
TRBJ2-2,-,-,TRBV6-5,CASRTFANTGELFF,TGTGCCAGCCGGACATTCGCGAACACCGGGGAGCTGTTTTTT
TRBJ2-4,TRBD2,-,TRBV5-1,CASSPTPTSGRNIQYF,TGCGCCAGCAGCCCTACCCCGACTAGCGGGAGGAACATTCAGTACTTC
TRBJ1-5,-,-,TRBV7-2,CASSLRSGARQPQHF,TGTGCCAGCAGCTTAAGGTCAGGGGCAAGACAGCCCCAGCATTTT
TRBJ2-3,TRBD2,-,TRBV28,CASSLIVFAGARNTQYF,TGTGCCAGCAGTTTAATCGTTTTCGCGGGAGCCAGGAATACGCAGTATTTT
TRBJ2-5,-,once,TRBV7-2,CASKGGQYETQYF,TGTGCCAGCAAGGGGGGGCAGTATGAGACCCAGTACTTC
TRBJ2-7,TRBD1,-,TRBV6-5,CASSPGTDIYEQYF,TGTGCCAGCAGCCCCGGGACAGACATCTACGAGCAGTACTTC
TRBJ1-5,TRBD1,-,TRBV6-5,CASSYGTANNQPQHF,TGTGCCAGCAGTTATGGGACAGCTAATAATCAGCCCCAGCATTTT
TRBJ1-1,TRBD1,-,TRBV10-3,CASRRDREVSTEAFF,TGTGCCTCCCGCCGGGACAGGGAAGTTAGCACTGAAGCTTTCTTT
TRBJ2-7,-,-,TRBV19,CASSTYVEGAYEQYF,TGTGCCAGTAGTACCTATGTAGAGGGGGCCTACGAGCAGTACTTC
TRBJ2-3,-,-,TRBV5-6,CASSFGLLTDTQYF,TGTGCCAGCAGCTTTGGACTACTTACAGATACGCAGTATTTT
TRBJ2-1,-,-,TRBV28,CASSLYKVALYNEQFF,TGTGCCAGCAGTTTATATAAAGTTGCGCTCTACAATGAGCAGTTCTTC
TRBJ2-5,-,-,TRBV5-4,CASSPGSRGGSETQYF,TGTGCCAGCAGCCCCGGGAGCCGGGGCGGCTCGGAGACCCAGTACTTC
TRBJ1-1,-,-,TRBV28,CASNPSGELDTEAFF,TGTGCCAGCAACCCGTCAGGGGAATTGGACACTGAAGCTTTCTTT
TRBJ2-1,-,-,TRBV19,CASSKSGTLLYNEQFF,TGTGCCAGTAGTAAGTCCGGGACTCTTCTCTACAATGAGCAGTTCTTC
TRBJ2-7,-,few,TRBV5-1,CASKGQSYEQYF,TGCGCCAGCAAAGGACAGAGCTACGAGCAGTACTTC
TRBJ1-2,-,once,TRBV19,CASSISANYGYTF,TGTGCCAGTAGTATTTCCGCTAACTATGGCTACACCTTC
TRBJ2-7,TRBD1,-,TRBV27,CASSSRSEGQGGYEQYF,TGTGCCAGCAGTTCCCGGTCGGAGGGACAGGGAGGGTACGAGCAGTACTTC
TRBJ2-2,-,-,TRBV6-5,CASSPNQAGGELFF,TGTGCCAGCAGTCCCAACCAAGCGGGCGGGGAGCTGTTTTTT
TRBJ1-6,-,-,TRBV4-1,CASSLQGRDSPLHF,TGCGCCAGCAGCCTACAGGGTAGGGATTCACCCCTCCACTTT
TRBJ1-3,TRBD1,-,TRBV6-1,CASSAGTGGSGNTIYF,TGTGCCAGCAGTGCCGGGACAGGGGGCTCTGGAAACACCATATATTTT
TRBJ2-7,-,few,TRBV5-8,CASSLVQGYEQYF,TGTGCCAGCAGCTTGGTTCAGGGATACGAGCAGTACTTC
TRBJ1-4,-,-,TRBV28,CASSSGPPNEKLFF,TGTGCCAGCAGTTCTGGGCCGCCTAATGAAAAACTGTTTTTT
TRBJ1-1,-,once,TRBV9,CASSAGQSNTEAFF,TGTGCCAGCAGCGCTGGACAGTCGAACACTGAAGCTTTCTTT
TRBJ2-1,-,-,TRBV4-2,CASSQDEPDEQFF,TGTGCCAGCAGCCAAGATGAGCCCGATGAGCAGTTCTTC
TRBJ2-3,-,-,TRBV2,CASSSSTPGDTQYF,TGTGCCAGCAGTTCTAGCACCCCAGGAGATACGCAGTATTTT
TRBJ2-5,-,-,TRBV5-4,CASSLQLQGTAYF,TGTGCCAGCAGCTTGCAACTTCAGGGTACGGCGTACTTC
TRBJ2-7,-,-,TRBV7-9,CASRQVGAPTSEQYF,TGTGCCAGCAGACAAGTTGGGGCGCCGACCTCCGAGCAGTACTTC
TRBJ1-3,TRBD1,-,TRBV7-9,CASSQGQGRGNTIYF,TGTGCCAGCAGCCAAGGACAGGGGAGAGGAAACACCATATATTTT
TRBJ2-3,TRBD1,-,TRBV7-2,CASSKRQGGDTQYF,TGTGCCAGCAGCAAAAGACAGGGCGGAGATACGCAGTATTTT
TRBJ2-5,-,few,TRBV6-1,CASSVERVQTQYF,TGTGCCAGCAGTGTAGAGAGGGTACAGACCCAGTACTTC
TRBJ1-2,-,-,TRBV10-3,CVISESASRAFGGYTF,TGTGTCATCAGTGAGTCGGCTTCGAGGGCTTTCGGTGGCTACACCTTC
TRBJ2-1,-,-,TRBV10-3,CAISVRRESGEQFF,TGTGCCATCAGTGTAAGGAGGGAGAGTGGTGAGCAGTTCTTC
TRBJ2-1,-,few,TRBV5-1,CASSLWRGRSNEQFF,TGCGCCAGCAGCTTGTGGCGGGGACGGTCCAATGAGCAGTTCTTC
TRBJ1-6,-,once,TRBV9,CASSAPVLGGNNSPLHF,TGTGCCAGCAGCGCCCCCGTCCTGGGGGGGAATAATTCACCCCTCCACTTT
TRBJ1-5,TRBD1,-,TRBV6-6,CASSWTGEGQPQHF,TGTGCCAGCAGCTGGACAGGGGAGGGTCAGCCCCAGCATTTT
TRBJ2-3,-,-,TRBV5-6,CASSFSSDTQYF,TGTGCCAGCAGCTTTTCCTCAGATACGCAGTATTTT
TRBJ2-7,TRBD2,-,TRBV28,CASSFIGWAGGESSYEQYF,TGTGCCAGCAGTTTTATAGGATGGGCTGGGGGGGAAAGCTCCTACGAGCAGTACTTC
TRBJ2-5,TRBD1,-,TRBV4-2,CASSQLSGQEQETQYF,TGTGCCAGCAGCCAACTATCCGGACAGGAGCAAGAGACCCAGTACTTC
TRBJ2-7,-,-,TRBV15,CATSRDLRGHEQYF,TGTGCCACCAGCAGAGATCTAAGAGGCCACGAGCAGTACTTC